These 28 T cell receptor beta chains were all obtained from the same sample, sequenced in a study of CD8+ T cells in alopecia areata. Following RNA extraction, reverse transcription yielded cDNA that acted as the sequencing template. TCRdb's copy holds only in-frame clones and misses some; the assay was immunoSEQ multiplex PCR. Listed for the sample are around 110,000 clones, none seen a single time. Sequenced sample: lesional skin. Receptors originate from a C3H/HeJ mouse with alopecia areata. This mouse strain has H2-k as its MHC haplotype.

There are a few counts of this clone. Germline and genes here are mouse. Read data end 4 residues before the CDR3 end; the end is taken from the germline J gene. The chain recombines TRBV13-2 with TRBJ2-5, with a possible D match to TRBD1 (6 bases). The CDR3 spans 15 residues. CDR1 and CDR2 from the germline V gene are NNHNN and SYGAGS (reference sequence). The CDR3 DNA, read in part, is TGTGCCAGCGGTGAAGGGACAATCAGGGGAGAC. It specifies CASGEGTIRGD. The CDR3 in full is CASGEGTIRGDTQYF.

This clone showed up just a few times. Germline and genes: mouse. The CDR3 loop reads CTCSALSQNTLYF. The sequenced part of the CDR3 DNA is TGCACCTGCAGTGCCTTGAGTCAAAAC. The chain carries TRBV1 and TRBJ2-4; D unresolved. With the read ending 4 residues before the CDR3 end, the germline J gene is used to fill in that end. The CDR3 spans 13 residues. V gave up 3 bases and J gave up 0 bases, with 4 bases separating them. The germline CDR1 and CDR2 sequences are NSQYPW and LRSPGD (reference sequence).

This clone showed up many times. TCRdb's protein and the DNA translation differ at residue 10; the protein here comes from the DNA. Gene names and germline refer to mouse. The missing CDR3 end, 3 residues past where the read stops, is filled in from the germline J gene. The chain links TRBV31 to TRBJ1-6; tentative D call: TRBD1 (6 bases). TRBJ1-6 is an ORF for which the function is uncertain. CDR3 length: 13 residues. Trimming removed 0 bases from V and 8 bases from J, with 8 bases in between. Germline V gives CDR1 GKSSPN, CDR2 SITVG. The CDR3 region is CAWSLEGDSPLYF. CDR3 DNA (partial): TGTGCCTGGAGTCTAGAGGGGGATTCGCCC.

As concerns this clone: The listed genes are named as in mouse. Read data end 4 residues before the CDR3 end; the end is taken from the germline J gene. This sequence joins TRBV13-3 and TRBJ2-5; the D gene is possibly TRBD1 (6 bases). This CDR3 contains 14 residues. Germline lookup yields CDR1 NNHDY and CDR2 SYVADS. The part of the CDR3 DNA that was read is TGTGCCAGCAGTGTGGCAGGGGTTAGAGAC. Its translation is CASSVAGVRD. The whole CDR3 sequence reads CASSVAGVRDTQYF.

Many counts were recorded for this clone. The gene symbols are mouse symbols. The CDR3 end is not reached by the read, which stops 4 residues before it; the germline J gene fills it in. V and J are TRBV13-1 and TRBJ1-4; TRBD1 matches at 10 bases. The CDR3 extends over 14 amino acids. Trimming at V came to 3 bases and at J to 4 bases, leaving 0 bases not matched to a gene. Looked up from germline, CDR1 is NSHNY and CDR2 is SYGAGN. The part of the CDR3 DNA that was read is TGTGCCAGCAGTGGGACAGGGGGCAACGAA. As protein: CASSGTGGNE. The CDR3 as a whole reads CASSGTGGNERLFF.

About this clone itself: Genes and germline come from the mouse. Sequencing ends 4 residues short of the CDR3 end; the germline J gene provides the rest. J is TRBJ2-7 and V is TRBV1; 8 bases are a match to TRBD1. The V gene's germline CDR1 is NSQYPW and CDR2 LRSPGD (reference sequence). The CDR3 runs 14 residues. CDR3 DNA, as far as it was read: TGCACCTGCAGTGCAGATCCACAGGGGGAT. This encodes CTCSADPQGD. In full, the CDR3 is CTCSADPQGDEQYF.

A few counts support this clone. Mouse germline and gene names are used. This CDR3 is CASRQGAREDTQYF. CDR3 bases read: TGTGCCAGCAGACAGGGGGCGCGAGAAGAC. The chain carries TRBV13-3 and TRBJ2-5; the match to TRBD1 covers 9 bases. The read finishes 4 residues shy of the CDR3 end, and the germline J gene is used to complete it. From germline, CDR1 is NNHDY and CDR2 SYVADS. This CDR3 region has 14 residues. Full variable domain (remainder filled in from reference TRBV13-3 and TRBJ2-5): EAAVTQSPRSKVAVTGGKVTLSCHQTNNHDYMYWYRQDTGHGLRLIHYSYVADSTEKGDIPDGYKASRPSQENFSLILELASLSQTAVYFCASRQGAREDTQYFGPGTRLLVL.

This clone has just a few counts. The protein in this entry is translated from the DNA; at residue 11 it differs from the protein listed in TCRdb. These gene names are mouse names. The read halts 3 residues ahead of the CDR3 end, with the missing end drawn from the germline J gene. The chain is built from TRBV1 and TRBJ1-3, with D unclear. Trimming stripped 0 bases from V and 4 bases from J, with 7 bases between. Germline V gene data show CDR1 as NSQYPW and CDR2 as LRSPGD (reference sequence). CDR3 size: 14 residues. The CDR3 protein is CTCSAEGRGNTLYF. CDR3 DNA, as far as it was read: TGCACCTGCAGTGCAGAGGGGAGAGGAAATACG.

In the case of this clone: Mouse names are used for the genes. The read ends 4 residues early relative to the CDR3; the germline J gene fills the gap. The rearrangement links TRBV13-1 to TRBJ2-3; 11 bases map to TRBD2. This CDR3 is built from 16 residues. Germline values: CDR1 NSHNY, CDR2 SYGAGN. Losses at the gene ends were 3 bases for V and 0 bases for J; bases not matched to a gene: 3. CDR3 sequence reads: CASSARDWGSAETLYF. The CDR3 DNA, read in part, is TGTGCCAGCAGTGCGCGGGACTGGGGGAGTGCAGAA.

About this clone: Genes and germline come from the mouse. The missing CDR3 end, 4 residues past where the read stops, is filled in from the germline J gene. This chain uses TRBV31 with TRBJ1-1; D perhaps matches TRBD1 (6 bases). V dropped 3 bases and J dropped 3 bases, with 11 bases sitting between them. The CDR3 loop spans 13 amino acids. Germline V gene sequence: CDR1 GKSSPN, CDR2 SITVG. CDR3 residues: CAWRHREDTEVFF. Incomplete CDR3 DNA: TGTGCCTGGAGGCACAGGGAGGACACA.

In regard to this clone: The genes and germline here are from mouse. With the read ending 4 residues before the CDR3 end, the germline J gene is used to fill in that end. The chain joins TRBV1 to TRBJ1-1, with a tentative D call TRBD1 (5 bases). The V end lost 0 bases, the J end lost 4 bases, and 12 bases lay between the germline ends. Germline loops: CDR1 NSQYPW, CDR2 LRSPGD (reference sequence). The CDR3 length is 15 residues. The part of the CDR3 DNA that was read is TGCACCTGCAGTGCAGATCGCAGGGAAGCCACA. Protein sequence: CTCSADRREAT. The entire CDR3 protein is CTCSADRREATEVFF.

This clone was detected only a few times. DNA and listed protein disagree at residue 12, so the protein shown here was translated from the DNA. The gene names given are mouse names. The read terminates 3 residues before the CDR3 end, so the remaining end is supplied by the germline J gene. This chain joins TRBV17 and TRBJ1-3, with D possibly being TRBD1 (6 bases). The CDR3 runs to 15 residues. V was cut by 3 bases and J by 0 bases, with 9 bases left in between. Germline V gene lookup returns CDR1 MNHDT and CDR2 YYDKIL. The DNA read from the CDR3 is TGTGCTAGCAGTAGCACAGGGCCTTCTGGAAATACG. This encodes CASSSTGPSGNT. The entire CDR3 protein reads CASSSTGPSGNTLYF.

Many counts were recorded for this clone. The gene names given are mouse names. Read sequence stops 4 residues before the CDR3 end, and the germline J gene provides the missing end. The chain carries TRBV13-3 and TRBJ2-4, with D possibly TRBD1 on 5 matching bases. This CDR3 contains 13 residues. Germline V gene lookup returns CDR1 NNHDY and CDR2 SYVADS. Here the CDR3 reads CASSVKGRNTLYF. CDR3 DNA, as far as it was read: TGTGCCAGCAGTGTGAAGGGGAGAAAC.

This clone has only a few counts. These gene names are mouse names. The CDR3 extends 4 residues past the end of the read, so its final part is completed from the germline J gene. The J gene is TRBJ2-7, the V gene TRBV13-2; 7 nucleotides agree with TRBD1. The CDR3 spans 14 residues. Germline V lookup: CDR1 NNHNN, CDR2 SYGAGS (reference sequence). The covered CDR3 bases are TGTGCCAGCGGTGACCCCCGGGACAGATAT. The encoded protein is CASGDPRDRY. The whole CDR3 sequence reads CASGDPRDRYEQYF.

This clone was counted between two and nine times. Gene and germline names: mouse. Sequencing ends 4 residues short of the CDR3 end; the germline J gene provides the rest. V and J are TRBV19 and TRBJ2-1, with D possibly matching TRBD2 (6 bases). CDR1 is FNHDT, CDR2 SITEND, per germline (reference sequence). Between the trimmed V and J ends, which lost 5 bases and 1 base, there was a span of 10 bases. This CDR3 contains 14 residues. The CDR3 sequence: CASSPTGNYAEQFF. The part of the CDR3 DNA that was read is TGTGCCAGCAGCCCAACTGGGAACTATGCT.

This clone was picked up a small number of times. The gene symbols are mouse symbols. Sequencing ends 4 residues short of the CDR3 end; the germline J gene provides the rest. The chain combines TRBV1 with TRBJ2-5; tentative D call: TRBD1 (6 bases). The CDR3 length is 14 residues. Germline CDR1 and CDR2: NSQYPW and LRSPGD (reference sequence). The V end was cut by 6 bases, the J end by 2 bases, with 12 bases between. The covered CDR3 bases are TGCACCTGCAGCTCCGGGACAACCCAAGAC. Residues: CTCSSGTTQD. The complete CDR3 reads CTCSSGTTQDTQYF.

In this sample, this clone turned up a few times. Genes and germline are mouse. Coverage ceases 4 residues before the CDR3 finishes, and the germline J gene fills in the end. The chain joins TRBV1 to TRBJ2-7; unclear D gene. Germline CDR1 and CDR2: NSQYPW and LRSPGD (reference sequence). Trimming took off 0 bases at V and 0 bases at J, with 6 bases between the two ends. CDR3 length: 14 residues. The part of the CDR3 DNA that was read is TGCACCTGCAGTGCAGACAAATCCTCCTAT. Protein sequence: CTCSADKSSY. In full, the CDR3 reads CTCSADKSSYEQYF.

A remark on this clone: Here the gene names and germline are mouse. The read terminates 4 residues ahead of where the CDR3 ends, so the germline J gene completes it. The genes are TRBV13-3 and TRBJ2-1, with D possibly matching TRBD1 (6 bases). Between the trimmed V and J ends, which lost 8 bases and 1 base, there was a span of 10 bases. The germline CDR1 and CDR2 sequences are NNHDY and SYVADS. The length of the CDR3 is 13 residues. The covered CDR3 bases are TGTGCCAGTCTGGGACAAAACTATGCT. It encodes CASLGQNYA. The entire CDR3 protein reads CASLGQNYAEQFF.

This clone has more than one count but fewer than ten. Genes and germline are mouse. Incomplete CDR3 DNA: TGTGCCAGCAGCACCCCACAGGGAAACACA. It codes for CASSTPQGNT. The full CDR3 protein reads CASSTPQGNTEVFF. The rearrangement joins TRBV13-3 to TRBJ1-1, with D possibly TRBD1 on 6 matching bases. The read comes to an end 4 residues before the CDR3 does, leaving the germline J gene to fill in the end. CDR1 is NNHDY and CDR2 is SYVADS in the germline V gene. V lost 5 bases, J lost 1 base, and 12 bases lay in between. CDR3 size: 14 residues.

With respect to this clone: TCRdb's protein and the DNA translation differ at residue 12; the protein here comes from the DNA. The genes are named according to mouse. The read gets to within 3 residues of the CDR3 end, and the germline J gene fills in the rest. This chain uses TRBV1 with TRBJ1-6; 9 bases fit TRBD1. TRBJ1-6 is an ORF; its function is uncertain. The CDR3 spans 15 residues. CDR1 is NSQYPW and CDR2 is LRSPGD in the germline V gene (reference sequence). Trimming removed 5 bases from V and 5 bases from J; junction bases left unmatched: 4. CDR3 residues: CTCSLDRGDNSPLYF. The sequenced part of the CDR3 DNA is TGCACCTGCAGTTTGGACAGGGGTGATAATTCGCCC.

As for this clone: Mouse germline and gene names are used. The CDR3 end lies 4 residues beyond the end of the read and is filled in from the germline J gene. The chain couples TRBV19 to TRBJ2-3, with unresolved D. The CDR3 has 14 residues. Per germline, CDR1 FNHDT and CDR2 SITEND (reference sequence). Trimming cost V 6 bases and J 2 bases, with 13 bases left between them. The CDR3 spells CASIPTPIAETLYF. CDR3 DNA, as far as it was read: TGTGCCAGCATCCCGACACCTATTGCAGAA. The full variable domain, rest sourced from reference TRBV19 and TRBJ2-3, is GGIITQTPKFLIGQEGQKLTLKCQQNFNHDTMYWYRQDSGKGLRLIYYSITENDLQKGDLSEGYDASREKKSSFSLTVTSAQKNEMAVFLCASIPTPIAETLYFGSGTRLTVL.

This clone was observed a handful of times. All gene names here are mouse names. The read ends 4 residues shy of where the CDR3 ends; the end is completed using the germline J gene. The chain couples TRBV13-3 to TRBJ1-1; a weak D match, TRBD1 (6 bases). The CDR3 length is 14 residues. Germline V gene sequence: CDR1 NNHDY, CDR2 SYVADS. Partial CDR3 DNA: TGTGCCAGCAGTGATGCTGGGAGGGGGACA. It specifies CASSDAGRGT. The CDR3 as a whole reads CASSDAGRGTEVFF.

This clone was picked up a small number of times. Genes and germline come from the mouse. The read ends 4 residues early relative to the CDR3; the germline J gene fills the gap. The V and J genes are TRBV17 and TRBJ2-5; 12 bases line up with TRBD2. In germline, CDR1 is MNHDT, CDR2 YYDKIL. The CDR3 has 19 residues. Unmatched junction bases numbered 7, after V lost 0 bases and J lost 0 bases. The CDR3 bases that were read are TGTGCTAGCAGTAGAGATGAGGGACTGGGGGGTCGTAACCAAGAC. The encoded protein is CASSRDEGLGGRNQD. The full CDR3 reads CASSRDEGLGGRNQDTQYF.

Only a few counts were recorded for this clone. The gene names given are mouse names. Read coverage stops 4 residues before the CDR3 terminus; the germline J gene supplies the remainder. V and J are TRBV17 and TRBJ2-3; TRBD2 agrees at 7 bases. There are 15 residues in the CDR3. The V segment lost 5 bases and the J segment 1 base; nucleotides outside the gene matches: 6. Per germline, CDR1 MNHDT and CDR2 YYDKIL. The covered CDR3 bases are TGTGCTAGCAGTCCCACGGGGGGGGGTGCAGAA. Translating it yields CASSPTGGGAE. The whole CDR3 protein is CASSPTGGGAETLYF.

The sample holds a few counts of this clone. The gene symbols are mouse symbols. From the germline J gene comes the end of the CDR3, since the read stops 4 residues before it. V and J are TRBV13-3 and TRBJ2-1, with 8 bases matching TRBD2. The J segment lost 6 bases and the V segment lost 1 base, leaving 3 bases of the junction unmatched. This CDR3 has 14 residues. The germline V gene encodes CDR1 NNHDY and CDR2 SYVADS. The part of the CDR3 DNA that was read is TGTGCCAGCAGTGATCGGGGGGGGCCTGCT. It specifies CASSDRGGPA. The entire CDR3 reads CASSDRGGPAEQFF.

This clone was seen only a few times. TCRdb gives a protein that differs at residue 11 from what the DNA encodes, so the protein here is translated from the DNA. Germline and genes here are mouse. The CDR3 goes on 3 residues after the read ends, and that part is filled in from the germline J gene. This sequence joins TRBV19 and TRBJ1-3; tentative D call: TRBD1 (5 bases). The germline CDR1 and CDR2 sequences are FNHDT and SITEND (reference sequence). This CDR3 region has 14 residues. The V gene lost 1 base and the J gene lost 3 bases, with 8 bases spanning the gap. The CDR3 protein is CASSIPRVGNTLYF. The DNA read from the CDR3 is TGTGCCAGCAGTATACCCAGGGTTGGAAATACG. The full variable domain, rest sourced from reference TRBV19 and TRBJ1-3, is GGIITQTPKFLIGQEGQKLTLKCQQNFNHDTMYWYRQDSGKGLRLIYYSITENDLQKGDLSEGYDASREKKSSFSLTVTSAQKNEMAVFLCASSIPRVGNTLYFGEGSRLIVV.

This clone was observed at least ten times. Gene labels here are mouse ones. CDR3 sequence reads: CASSRDHSNYAEQFF. The CDR3 bases that were read are TGTGCTAGCAGTAGAGATCACAGTAACTATGCT. V is TRBV17 and J is TRBJ2-1, with D unclear. Sequencing ends 4 residues short of the CDR3 end; the germline J gene provides the rest. Germline V lookup: CDR1 MNHDT, CDR2 YYDKIL. The V end was cut by 0 bases, the J end by 0 bases, with 6 bases between. The CDR3 has 15 residues.

Points on this clone: Genes here carry mouse names. The read halts 4 residues ahead of the CDR3 end, with the missing end drawn from the germline J gene. V is TRBV13-1 and J is TRBJ2-3, with a weak D call TRBD1 (6 bases). The V gene lost 0 bases and the J gene lost 0 bases, with 14 bases spanning the gap. Germline CDR1 and CDR2: NSHNY and SYGAGN. The CDR3 length is 17 residues. The CDR3 protein is CASSDASGTTSAETLYF. The CDR3 bases that were read are TGTGCCAGCAGTGATGCATCCGGGACAACTAGTGCAGAA.